The 17 T cell receptor beta chains given below trace back to one sample, sequenced in a study of T cell clonality in common variable immunodeficiency. Profiling relied on immunoSEQ multiplex PCR, and the TCRdb table lists in-frame clones only, not all of them. There are 25,000 to 35,000 clones in the sample, none observed a single time. These receptors' antigens are unknown. Study results and caveats: Fewer deletions and N-nucleotide insertions were reportedly seen in common variable immunodeficiency TCR beta sequences.

Sequencing was carried out using peripheral blood mononuclear cells. These receptors came from a human donor with common variable immunodeficiency.

At least ten counts were recorded for this clone. With the read ending 3 residues before the CDR3 end, the germline J gene is used to fill in that end. The chain employs TRBV18 and TRBJ2-3; TRBD2 matches at 13 bases. Germline CDR1 and CDR2: KGHSH and LQKENI. The CDR3 sequence is 17 residues long. The J segment lost 2 bases and the V segment lost 0 bases, leaving 2 bases of the junction unmatched. CDR3 loop: CASSPPTSGRPTDTQYF. CDR3 DNA, as far as it was read: TGTGCCAGCTCACCACCGACTAGCGGGAGGCCCACAGATACG.

This clone was observed at least ten times. The read is 3 residues too short to cover the CDR3 end, so that end is filled in from the germline J gene. The rearrangement links TRBV5-5 to TRBJ1-2, with TRBD1 as a possible D gene (5 bases). The germline V gene has CDR1 SGHKS and CDR2 YYEKEE (reference sequence). The CDR3 loop spans 12 amino acids. The germline V and J ends were trimmed by 5 bases and 5 bases, with 10 bases remaining between them. CDR3 sequence: CASSFEGYGYTF. The CDR3 DNA, read in part, is TGTGCCAGCAGTTTCGAGGGGTATGGC.

A remark on this clone: The missing CDR3 end, 3 residues past where the read stops, is filled in from the germline J gene. The chain combines TRBV2 with TRBJ1-3; D is uncertain. Germline CDR1 and CDR2: SNHLY and FYNNEI. V was trimmed by 1 base and J by 0 bases, leaving 10 bases between them. This CDR3 comprises 16 residues. This CDR3 is CASSEEGLLSGNTIYF. The covered CDR3 bases are TGTGCCAGCAGTGAAGAGGGCTTACTCTCTGGAAACACC. The full variable domain, completed using reference TRBV2 and TRBJ1-3, is EPEVTQTPSHQVTQMGQEVILRCVPISNHLYFYWYRQILGQKVEFLVSFYNNEISEKSEIFDDQFSVERPDGSNFTLKIRSTKLEDSAMYFCASSEEGLLSGNTIYFGEGSWLTVV.

This clone came up many times. The DNA ends 3 residues before the CDR3 does, and the rest of the CDR3 is filled in from the germline J gene. The chain carries TRBV18 and TRBJ2-7; 9 bases are shared with TRBD2. This CDR3 comprises 17 residues. Germline V gene sequence: CDR1 KGHSH, CDR2 LQKENI. The V gene end was trimmed by 6 bases and the J gene end by 2 bases; junction bases not matched to a gene: 14. The sequenced part of the CDR3 DNA is TGTGCCAGCTCCCAGGTCCTGGCGACTAGCGGCCCCTACGAG. This encodes CASSQVLATSGPYE. The whole CDR3 reads CASSQVLATSGPYEQYF.

This clone was picked up many times. The CDR3 end falls 3 residues outside the read, so it is completed with the germline J gene. J is TRBJ2-1 and V is TRBV18; TRBD1 aligns across 7 bases. The length of the CDR3 is 14 residues. Germline values: CDR1 KGHSH, CDR2 LQKENI. Trimming cost V 8 bases and J 8 bases; bases outside gene matches: 12. CDR3 sequence reads: CASRETGKGDEQFF. CDR3 DNA (partial): TGTGCCAGCCGAGAGACAGGGAAAGGCGATGAG.

In this sample, this clone turned up many times. The sequenced fragment ends 3 residues before the CDR3 boundary, so the rest is inferred from the germline J gene. The rearrangement uses TRBV5-1 and TRBJ2-7; weak D call: TRBD2 (6 bases). Germline V lookup: CDR1 SGHRS, CDR2 YFSETQ. The CDR3 is 14 amino acids. V dropped 6 bases and J dropped 2 bases, with 15 bases sitting between them. CDR3 in amino acids: CASNTGTRPYEQYF. The DNA read from the CDR3 is TGCGCCAGCAACACCGGGACTCGACCCTACGAG.

This clone was detected many times. Read data end 3 residues before the CDR3 end; the end is taken from the germline J gene. The chain joins TRBV19 to TRBJ2-5; 11 bases line up with TRBD1. This CDR3 has 15 residues. V shed 5 bases, J shed 1 base, and the junction held 3 bases outside the gene matches. In germline, CDR1 is LNHDA, CDR2 SQIVND (reference sequence). The CDR3 bases that were read are TGTGCCAGTAGTTTAGGACAGGGGGCCCAAGAGACC. Protein product: CASSLGQGAQET. In full, the CDR3 reads CASSLGQGAQETQYF.

With respect to this clone: The read finishes 3 residues shy of the CDR3 end, and the germline J gene is used to complete it. The gene calls are TRBV6-1 and TRBJ2-7; D might be TRBD1 (5 bases). V was cut by 4 bases and J by 4 bases, with 11 bases left in between. The germline V gene encodes CDR1 MNHNS and CDR2 SASEGT. This CDR3 has 13 residues. CDR3 protein: CASSAAGPYEQYF. The CDR3 bases that were read are TGTGCCAGCAGTGCCGCAGGGCCTTACGAG.

Concerning this clone: The CDR3 end is not reached by the read, which stops 3 residues before it; the germline J gene fills it in. The J gene is TRBJ1-5, the V gene TRBV6-1; the match to TRBD1 covers 7 bases. The V gene's germline CDR1 is MNHNS and CDR2 SASEGT. Trimming removed 1 base from V and 9 bases from J; junction bases left unmatched: 12. This CDR3 region has 16 residues. CDR3: CASSEGATGDGRPQHF. Partial CDR3 DNA: TGTGCCAGCAGTGAAGGGGCCACAGGGGACGGGAGGCCC.

The chain's CDR3 is CASSTTSGRYEQYF. Partial CDR3 DNA: TGTGCCAGTAGCACGACTAGCGGGAGGTACGAG. This chain connects TRBV19 to TRBJ2-7; TRBD2 matches 13 bases. The read finishes 3 residues shy of the CDR3 end, and the germline J gene is used to complete it. V shed 6 bases and J 4 bases; nucleotides not matched to a gene: 3. Germline values: CDR1 LNHDA, CDR2 SQIVND (reference sequence). The CDR3 covers 14 residues.

This clone was seen many times. With the read ending 3 residues before the CDR3 end, the germline J gene is used to fill in that end. This chain uses TRBV10-3 with TRBJ2-3; 16 bases line up with TRBD2. The CDR3 consists of 19 residues. Germline V gene sequence: CDR1 ENHRY, CDR2 SYGVKD. Trimming cost V 8 bases and J 7 bases; bases outside gene matches: 18. The covered CDR3 bases are TGTGCCATCGCACCCGGGACTAGCGGGAGGGCCGGGCTTTTAAATACG. Its protein is CAIAPGTSGRAGLLNT. The CDR3 as a whole reads CAIAPGTSGRAGLLNTQYF.

This clone was seen ten or more times. Coverage ceases 3 residues before the CDR3 finishes, and the germline J gene fills in the end. This sequence joins TRBV7-9 and TRBJ2-7; TRBD1 aligns across 7 bases. This CDR3 spans 15 amino acids. Germline V lookup: CDR1 SEHNR, CDR2 FQNEAQ (reference sequence). V shed 5 bases and J 2 bases; nucleotides not matched to a gene: 9. The CDR3 spells CASSPQNRGPYEQYF. Incomplete CDR3 DNA: TGTGCCAGCAGCCCACAAAACAGGGGTCCCTACGAG.

This clone was picked up many times. Coverage ceases 3 residues before the CDR3 finishes, and the germline J gene fills in the end. The chain carries TRBV5-1 and TRBJ2-3, with D unresolved. The CDR3 has 12 residues. Germline CDR1 SGHRS, CDR2 YFSETQ. Trimming removed 4 bases at V and 6 bases at J, with 9 bases between. CDR3 amino acids: CASSRVEDTQYF. CDR3 bases read: TGCGCCAGCAGCAGGGTGGAGGATACG.

This clone has a count of ten or more. The CDR3 end lies 3 residues beyond the end of the read and is filled in from the germline J gene. The chain couples TRBV19 to TRBJ2-4; perhaps TRBD1 as D (6 bases). V lost 6 bases and J lost 7, with 16 bases in between. The length of the CDR3 is 14 residues. Germline V gives CDR1 LNHDA, CDR2 SQIVND (reference sequence). Incomplete CDR3 DNA: TGTGCCAGTAGCGAAACAGGGCCCAGGAACATT. Translation: CASSETGPRNI. From start to end, the CDR3 is CASSETGPRNIQYF.

This clone occurred many times. The CDR3 extends 3 residues past the end of the read, so its final part is completed from the germline J gene. Distinct nucleotide sequences in the sample also encode this CDR3. The rearrangement uses TRBV19 and TRBJ2-5, with D possibly matching TRBD2 (6 bases). Looked up from germline, CDR1 is LNHDA and CDR2 is SQIVND (reference sequence). The CDR3 has 13 residues. V lost 5 bases and J 2 bases, leaving 9 bases between the germline ends. CDR3 DNA (partial): TGTGCCAGTAGTCCCCGGGGGCAAGAGACC. It specifies CASSPRGQET. The entire CDR3 protein is CASSPRGQETQYF.

In the case of this clone: The read falls 3 residues short of the CDR3 end, and the missing part is taken from the germline J gene. This chain links TRBV2 with TRBJ2-1; 11 bases align to TRBD1. Germline assignment: CDR1 SNHLY and CDR2 FYNNEI. The CDR3 runs 14 residues. The J segment lost 9 bases and the V segment lost 6 bases, leaving 7 bases of the junction unmatched. The sequenced part of the CDR3 DNA is TGTGCCAGCAGAGACCGGGACAGGGGGGTTGAG. Amino acid sequence: CASRDRDRGVE. The full CDR3 protein reads CASRDRDRGVEQFF.

The table lists this clone with many counts. The read terminates 3 residues ahead of where the CDR3 ends, so the germline J gene completes it. The genes are TRBV20-1 and TRBJ1-5; D call uncertain. CDR1 and CDR2 from the germline V gene are DFQATT and SNEGSKA (reference sequence). The CDR3 runs 15 residues. Trimming left V 6 bases short and J 2 bases short, with 17 bases between. The CDR3 sequence is CSASAGLFGNQPQHF. The part of the CDR3 DNA that was read is TGCAGTGCGAGCGCAGGACTGTTTGGCAATCAGCCC.